This TCR beta chain was retrieved from a study of cytomegalovirus exposure and HLA in healthy donors. Primers included in the PCR were 60 Vbeta and 13 Jbeta primers. This table comes from immunoSEQ multiplex PCR, and its TCRdb copy is limited to in-frame clones, with some not included. The data show fewer than 100,000 clones, with about 78% seen just once and roughly 4% held by the top ten. V lost 0 bases, J lost 1 base, and 10 bases lay in between. Germline CDR1 SGHNT, CDR2 YYREEE (reference sequence). The CDR3 runs 15 residues. A few counts support this clone. The chain joins TRBV5-4 to TRBJ1-1; D gene uncertain. Specimen: PBMCs. The sequence derives from a middle-aged woman in good health and CMV-seropositive. The DNA of the CDR3 is TGTGCCAGCAGCTTGGTCGCGGAACAGAACACTGAAGCTTTCTTT. Protein: CASSLVAEQNTEAFF.